The rows below give T cell receptor beta chains drawn from one sample of a study of blood T cell repertoires in COVID-19. Some clones are missing from TCRdb's copy, which holds only in-frame ones; the method was immunoSEQ multiplex PCR. The sample lists around 300,000 clones, about 88% occurring once. The sequencing sample was made of PBMCs or T cells enriched from blood (not recorded which). The receptors stem from a woman in her 50s who had recovered from COVID-19. Each CDR3 is given with its conserved first and last residue. A D gene is named only where the DNA matches it firmly. Clone sizes are given selectively: once, few, many, or a class where the clone is expanded.

>TRBD1|NA|TRBV24-1|TRBJ2-2
CATSDYTGGDTGELFF
TGTGCCACCAGTGATTATACAGGGGGAGACACCGGGGAGCTGTTTTTT
>NA|NA|TRBV7-2|TRBJ1-6
CASSLGRLNNSPLHF
TGTGCCAGCAGCTTAGGGAGGCTGAATAATTCACCCCTCCACTTT
>NA|NA|TRBV7-3|TRBJ2-5
CASSLDGSGETQYF
TGTGCCAGCAGCTTAGACGGATCAGGGGAGACCCAGTACTTC
>NA|NA|TRBV29-1|TRBJ2-3
CSVEVRSGSTDTQYF
TGCAGCGTTGAAGTTCGAAGCGGGAGCACAGATACGCAGTATTTT
>NA|few|TRBV6-2/TRBV6-3|TRBJ2-7
CASSYPGSPYF
TGTGCCAGCAGTTACCCCGGTTCGCCGTACTTC
>TRBD1|once|TRBV2|TRBJ2-3
CASRARQGATDTQYF
TGTGCCAGCAGGGCCCGACAGGGGGCCACAGATACGCAGTATTTT
>TRBD1|once|TRBV19|TRBJ2-5
CASSDGTARSQETQYF
TGTGCCAGTAGTGACGGGACAGCTCGTAGTCAAGAGACCCAGTACTTC
>TRBD2|once|TRBV7-2|TRBJ2-7
CASSLKPQGTSGSYEQYF
TGTGCCAGCAGCTTAAAACCTCAAGGGACTAGCGGATCCTACGAGCAGTACTTC
>NA|NA|TRBV28|TRBJ1-2
CASSLGKGGNYGYTF
TGTGCCAGCAGTTTGGGCAAAGGGGGAAACTATGGCTACACCTTC
>TRBD1|NA|TRBV6-5|TRBJ1-2
CASSYGQGGSLYGYTF
TGTGCCAGCAGTTACGGACAGGGGGGCTCTCTCTATGGCTACACCTTC
>TRBD2|NA|TRBV19|TRBJ2-3
CASSISPSGTSTDTQYF
TGTGCCAGTAGCATCTCTCCTAGCGGGACTAGCACAGATACGCAGTATTTT
>NA|NA|TRBV28|TRBJ2-7
CASSLRQGPLGDEQYF
TGTGCCAGCAGTTTAAGGCAGGGGCCCCTGGGGGACGAGCAGTACTTC